One sample yielded the 17 T cell receptor beta chains listed below, sequenced in a study of radiation and T cells in renal cell carcinoma. This sample's time point: blood 4 weeks post-SBRT, at nephrectomy. Treatment given: 15 Gy SBRT to primary tumor, nephrectomy 4 weeks later. Measured with immunoSEQ multiplex PCR; TCRdb has only the in-frame clones, and not every one. This sample has around 180,000 clones; around 90% occur once, and the top ten carry around 11%. This specimen consisted of blood, obtained from a patient whose treatment included radiotherapy and nephrectomy. The receptors originated from a woman between 45 and 60 years old with renal cell carcinoma.

This clone was found a few times. The rearrangement joins TRBV11-2 to TRBJ2-5; D is unclear. Trimming left V 5 bases short and J 5 bases short, with 15 bases between. The CDR3 loop spans 14 amino acids. The V gene's germline CDR1 is SGHAT and CDR2 FQNNGV. The CDR3 nucleotides read TGTGCCAGCAGCCCCAATCATAGTTTGGAGACCCAGTACTTC. Translating it yields CASSPNHSLETQYF. The whole variable domain, remainder taken from reference TRBV11-2 and TRBJ2-5, is EAGVAQSPRYKIIEKRQSVAFWCNPISGHATLYWYQQILGQGPKLLIQFQNNGVVDDSQLPKDRFSAERLKGVDSTLKIQPAKLEDSAVYLCASSPNHSLETQYFGPGTRLLVL.

The V gene is TRBV6-1, the J gene TRBJ1-5; TRBD1 matches at 9 bases. The CDR3 loop spans 16 amino acids. V was pared by 3 bases and J by 7 bases, with 10 bases of the junction left unmatched. Germline lookup yields CDR1 MNHNS and CDR2 SASEGT. As DNA, the CDR3 is TGTGCCAGCAGTGATTTGCCGGGACAGGGTAAGCAGCCCCAGCATTTT. This encodes CASSDLPGQGKQPQHF.

This rearrangement joins TRBV19 to TRBJ2-5; tentative D call: TRBD1 (6 bases). The V gene lost 3 bases and the J gene lost 6 bases, with 14 bases spanning the gap. This CDR3 has 14 residues. The V gene's germline CDR1 is LNHDA and CDR2 SQIVND (reference sequence). The CDR3 protein is CASSILGAAKTQYF. CDR3 coding DNA: TGTGCCAGTAGTATCTTGGGGGCCGCGAAGACCCAGTACTTC. The full variable domain, its missing parts supplied by reference TRBV19 and TRBJ2-5, is DGGITQSPKYLFRKEGQNVTLSCEQNLNHDAMYWYRQDPGQGLRLIYYSQIVNDFQKGDIAEGYSVSREKKESFPLTVTSAQKNPTAFYLCASSILGAAKTQYFGPGTRLLVL.

This chain connects TRBV11-3 to TRBJ2-7; D remains unclear. The germline CDR1 and CDR2 sequences are SGHNT and YENEEA. Between the trimmed V and J ends, which lost 8 bases and 3 bases, there was a span of 11 bases. There are 12 residues in the CDR3. DNA of the CDR3: TGTGCCAGCCACGGGCTCCACTACGAGCAGTACTTC. Encoded protein: CASHGLHYEQYF.

J is TRBJ2-5 and V is TRBV10-1; D could derive from TRBD1 or TRBD2 (5 bases each). The CDR3 length is 13 residues. Trimming stripped 5 bases from V and 1 base from J, with 8 bases between. Germline V gene lookup returns CDR1 WNHNN and CDR2 SYGVQD (reference sequence). The CDR3 nucleotides read TGCGCCAGCAGTCGGGACCGCCAAGAGACCCAGTACTTC. Its translation is CASSRDRQETQYF.

J is TRBJ1-1 and V is TRBV19; no clear D. V was pared by 6 bases and J by 3 bases, with 17 bases between. CDR1 and CDR2 from the germline V gene are LNHDA and SQIVND (reference sequence). The CDR3 is made up of 15 amino acids. CDR3 nucleotide sequence: TGTGCCAGTAGCCTGATTAGGAGCGGTGACACTGAAGCTTTCTTT. Its translation is CASSLIRSGDTEAFF. The full variable domain, completed using reference TRBV19 and TRBJ1-1, is DGGITQSPKYLFRKEGQNVTLSCEQNLNHDAMYWYRQDPGQGLRLIYYSQIVNDFQKGDIAEGYSVSREKKESFPLTVTSAQKNPTAFYLCASSLIRSGDTEAFFGQGTRLTVV.

The table lists this clone with a few counts. The chain combines TRBV2 with TRBJ1-2; D is possibly TRBD1 (6 bases). Germline V lookup: CDR1 SNHLY, CDR2 FYNNEI. The length of the CDR3 is 16 residues. The ends were cut back, 6 bases at V and 8 bases at J, with 25 bases in the middle. Written as DNA, the CDR3 is TGTGCCAGCAGGGACGGACAGAATCCATCTATGGTAGGCTACACCTTC. Translating gives CASRDGQNPSMVGYTF.

This chain connects TRBV20-1 to TRBJ1-5, with D maybe TRBD1 (6 bases). Germline assignment: CDR1 DFQATT and CDR2 SNEGSKA (reference sequence). This CDR3 has 11 amino acids. The V gene lost 5 bases and the J gene lost 6 bases, with 8 bases spanning the gap. CDR3 coding DNA: TGCAGTGCTGCGGACAGTCAGCCCCAGCATTTT. Translated, it gives CSAADSQPQHF.

This clone was picked up one time. The chain is built from TRBV7-8 and TRBJ2-2; TRBD2 is a possible D gene (5 bases). CDR3 length equals 15 residues. Trimming cost V 5 bases and J 6 bases, with 16 bases left between them. Germline V gene sequence: CDR1 SGHVS, CDR2 FQNEAQ. The chain's CDR3 is CASSLGDFPSGELFF. As DNA, the CDR3 is TGTGCCAGCAGCCTCGGGGATTTTCCATCCGGGGAGCTGTTTTTT.

V usage is TRBV5-8 and J usage is TRBJ2-3; perhaps TRBD1 as D (5 bases). Per germline, CDR1 SGHTS and CDR2 YDEGEE. Trimming stripped 2 bases from V and 0 bases from J, with 16 bases between. The length of the CDR3 is 17 residues. The CDR3 reads CASSLRQHMGSTDTQYF. The CDR3 DNA reads as TGTGCCAGCAGCTTACGACAGCACATGGGGAGCACAGATACGCAGTATTTT.

This rearrangement joins TRBV5-8 to TRBJ1-3; TRBD1 might be the D (6 bases). V lost 7 bases to trimming and J lost 4 bases, with 18 bases between them. Per the germline V gene, CDR1 is SGHTS and CDR2 is YDEGEE. The CDR3 spans 15 residues. CDR3 loop: CASQTAWGPGNTIYF. The CDR3 DNA sequence: TGTGCCAGCCAGACAGCTTGGGGGCCAGGAAACACCATATATTTT. The variable domain in full, with the rest retrieved from reference TRBV5-8 and TRBJ1-3, is EAGVTQSPTHLIKTRGQQATLRCSPISGHTSVYWYQQALGLGLQFLLWYDEGEERNRGNFPPRFSGRQFPNYSSELNVNALELEDSALYLCASQTAWGPGNTIYFGEGSWLTVV.

This rearrangement joins TRBV7-9 to TRBJ1-1, with D perhaps TRBD1 (5 bases). V lost 5 bases, J lost 4 bases, and 17 bases lay in between. The CDR3 loop spans 15 amino acids. From germline, CDR1 is SEHNR and CDR2 FQNEAQ (reference sequence). The CDR3 here is CASSRREVRGTEAFF. CDR3 DNA: TGTGCCAGCAGCCGGCGGGAGGTTAGGGGCACTGAAGCTTTCTTT.

The chain joins TRBV11-2 to TRBJ1-1; D uncertain. Germline V lookup: CDR1 SGHAT, CDR2 FQNNGV. This CDR3 has 15 amino acids. V was clipped by 1 base and J by 0 bases, with 9 bases between them. CDR3 DNA sequence: TGTGCCAGCAGCTTAGGACTCCACATGAACACTGAAGCTTTCTTT. Translating it yields CASSLGLHMNTEAFF.

This chain connects TRBV9 to TRBJ1-2; possible D gene TRBD1, 6 bases. Between the trimmed V and J ends, which lost 3 bases and 8 bases, there was a span of 14 bases. The length of the CDR3 is 13 residues. The germline V gene has CDR1 SGDLS and CDR2 YYNGEE. CDR3 DNA sequence: TGTGCCAGCAGCGACGGGGCGGGGGCCGGCTACACCTTC. Its protein is CASSDGAGAGYTF.

The V and J genes are TRBV10-3 and TRBJ2-5; 9 bases fit TRBD1. Per germline, CDR1 ENHRY and CDR2 SYGVKD. The CDR3 extends over 16 amino acids. Unmatched junction bases numbered 8, after V lost 3 bases and J lost 3 bases. CDR3 DNA sequence: TGTGCCATCAGTGACCGACAGGGGGTTTTCAAAGAGACCCAGTACTTC. Translated, it gives CAISDRQGVFKETQYF.

The chain carries TRBV7-6 and TRBJ2-3; 9 bases fit TRBD1. Germline CDR1 SGHVS, CDR2 FNYEAQ. The CDR3 covers 15 residues. Trimming took 5 bases from V and 5 from J; bases not matched to a gene: 8. CDR3 sequence: CASSPRTGEGDTQYF. The DNA for the CDR3 is TGTGCCAGCAGCCCAAGGACAGGGGAGGGAGATACGCAGTATTTT.

The rearrangement joins TRBV6-1 to TRBJ2-5; 12 bases agree with TRBD1. Unmatched junction bases numbered 4, after V lost 4 bases and J lost 4 bases. The CDR3 runs 15 residues. Germline CDR1 is MNHNS and CDR2 is SASEGT. CDR3 sequence reads: CASSGGQGAGETQYF. DNA of the CDR3: TGTGCCAGCAGTGGGGGACAGGGGGCGGGAGAGACCCAGTACTTC.